This T cell receptor (beta chain) came from a study of monozygotic twins with inflammatory bowel disease. General study points: With others, IBD patients shared fewer clonotypes than healthy twins did, especially with disease activity.

As regards this clonotype: Its antigen is currently unknown.

From the 5' RACE reads, TCRdb lists one entry per CDR3 protein and no DNA. This table holds just over 300,000 distinct CDR3 sequences. The germline V gene encodes CDR1 SGHRS and CDR2 YFSETQ. There are 13 residues in the CDR3. The chain recombines TRBV5-1 with TRBJ1-2. This sequence was found in a human donor with ulcerative colitis or Crohn's disease, or a healthy co-twin of an affected twin (not recorded which). The sample consisted of blood. This CDR3 is CASSLEGYYGYTF.